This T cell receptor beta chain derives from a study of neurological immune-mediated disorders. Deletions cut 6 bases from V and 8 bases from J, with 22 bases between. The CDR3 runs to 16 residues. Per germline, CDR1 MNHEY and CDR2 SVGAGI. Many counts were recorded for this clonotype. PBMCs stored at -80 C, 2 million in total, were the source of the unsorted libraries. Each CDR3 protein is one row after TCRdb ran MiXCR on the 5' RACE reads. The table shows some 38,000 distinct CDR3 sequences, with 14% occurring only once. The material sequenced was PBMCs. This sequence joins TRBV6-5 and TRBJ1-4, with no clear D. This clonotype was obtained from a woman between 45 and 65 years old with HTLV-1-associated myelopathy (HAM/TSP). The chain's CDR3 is CASRRSGPAPLEKLFF. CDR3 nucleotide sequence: TGTGCCAGCAGACGTTCTGGGCCGGCTCCTTTGGAAAAACTGTTTTTT.